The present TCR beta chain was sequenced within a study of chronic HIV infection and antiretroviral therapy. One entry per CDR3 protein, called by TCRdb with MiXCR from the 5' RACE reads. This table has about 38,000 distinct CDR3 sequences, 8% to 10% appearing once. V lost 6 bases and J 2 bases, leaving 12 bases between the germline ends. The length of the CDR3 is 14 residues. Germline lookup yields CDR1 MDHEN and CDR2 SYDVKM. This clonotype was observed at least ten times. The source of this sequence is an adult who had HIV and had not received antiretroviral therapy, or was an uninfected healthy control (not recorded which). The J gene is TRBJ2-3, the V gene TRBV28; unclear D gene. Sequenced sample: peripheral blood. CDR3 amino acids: CASSLRVLTDTQYF. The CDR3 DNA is TGTGCCAGCAGCCTAAGGGTCCTCACAGATACGCAGTATTTT.